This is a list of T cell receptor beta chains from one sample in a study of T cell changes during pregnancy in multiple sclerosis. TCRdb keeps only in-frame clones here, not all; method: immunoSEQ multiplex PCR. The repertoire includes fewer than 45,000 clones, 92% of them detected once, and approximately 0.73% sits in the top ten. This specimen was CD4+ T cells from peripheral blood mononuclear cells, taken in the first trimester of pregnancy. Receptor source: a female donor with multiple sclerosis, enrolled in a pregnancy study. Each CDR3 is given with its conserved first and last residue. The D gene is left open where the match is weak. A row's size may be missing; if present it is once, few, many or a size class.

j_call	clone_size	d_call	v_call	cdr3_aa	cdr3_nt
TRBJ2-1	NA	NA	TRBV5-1	CASSKQVGINEQFF	TGCGCCAGCAGCAAACAGGTTGGGATCAATGAGCAGTTCTTC
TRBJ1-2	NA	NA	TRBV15	CATSRAGGSYGYTF	TGTGCCACCAGCAGAGCAGGAGGATCATATGGCTACACCTTC
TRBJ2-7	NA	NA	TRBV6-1	CASSEYYEQYF	TGTGCCAGCAGTGAATACTACGAGCAGTACTTC
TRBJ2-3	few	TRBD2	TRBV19	CASSNIPLAGGTDTQYF	TGTGCCAGTAGTAACATCCCCCTAGCGGGAGGCACAGATACGCAGTATTTT
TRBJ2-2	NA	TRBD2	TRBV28	CASSPWSATSGRAYTGELFF	TGTGCCAGCAGTCCGTGGAGTGCTACTAGCGGGAGGGCCTACACCGGGGAGCTGTTTTTT
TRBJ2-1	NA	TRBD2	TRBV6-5	CASVLSPGLHNEQFF	TGTGCCAGCGTACTTTCCCCGGGACTACACAATGAGCAGTTCTTC
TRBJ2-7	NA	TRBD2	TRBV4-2	CASSQVAGSGSSYEQYF	TGTGCCAGCAGCCAAGTGGCGGGTAGCGGGAGCTCCTACGAGCAGTACTTC
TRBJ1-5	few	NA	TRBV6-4	CASSVSGDSNQPQHF	TGTGCCAGCAGTGTCTCAGGGGATAGCAATCAGCCCCAGCATTTT
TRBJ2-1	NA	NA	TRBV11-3	CASSAGGTAYNEQFF	TGTGCCAGCAGCGCCGGCGGGACCGCTTACAATGAGCAGTTCTTC
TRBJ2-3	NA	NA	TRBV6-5	CASSTTGRDTQYF	TGTGCCAGCAGTACGACAGGGAGGGATACGCAGTATTTT
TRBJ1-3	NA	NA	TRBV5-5	CASSLATYSGNTIYF	TGTGCCAGCAGCTTGGCAACCTACTCTGGAAACACCATATATTTT
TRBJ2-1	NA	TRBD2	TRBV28	CASKAGGSYNEQFF	TGTGCCAGCAAGGCGGGAGGCTCCTACAATGAGCAGTTCTTC
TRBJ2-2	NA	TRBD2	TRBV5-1	CASERRDYTNTGELFF	TGCGCCTCTGAGAGAAGGGACTATACTAACACCGGGGAGCTGTTTTTT
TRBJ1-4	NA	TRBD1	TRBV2	CASTQRGRGQEKLFF	TGTGCCAGCACTCAGAGGGGAAGGGGGCAGGAAAAACTGTTTTTT
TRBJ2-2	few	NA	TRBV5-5	CASSQSGLDTGELFF	TGTGCCAGCAGCCAGAGCGGGCTTGACACCGGGGAGCTGTTTTTT
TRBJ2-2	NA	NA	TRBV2	CASSGTMNTGELFF	TGTGCCAGCTCCGGGACAATGAACACCGGGGAGCTGTTTTTT
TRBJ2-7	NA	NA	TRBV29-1	CSVVTGTMKPIGQYF	TGCAGCGTTGTCACCGGGACAATGAAACCTATAGGGCAGTACTTC
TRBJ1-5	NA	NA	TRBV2	CASSFSRGQPQHF	TGTGCCAGCAGTTTTAGCAGGGGTCAGCCCCAGCATTTT
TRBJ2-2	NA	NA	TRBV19	CASSQVASNTGELFF	TGTGCCAGTAGCCAGGTTGCGTCGAACACCGGGGAGCTGTTTTTT
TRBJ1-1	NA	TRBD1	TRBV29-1	CSGDRGGGTEAFF	TGCAGCGGCGACAGGGGTGGGGGCACTGAAGCTTTCTTT
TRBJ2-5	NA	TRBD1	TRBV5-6	CASSFRGQGKETQYF	TGTGCCAGCAGCTTCCGCGGACAGGGGAAGGAGACCCAGTACTTC
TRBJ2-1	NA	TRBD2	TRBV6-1	CASSLTSGINEQFF	TGTGCCAGCAGCTTGACTAGCGGGATCAATGAGCAGTTCTTC
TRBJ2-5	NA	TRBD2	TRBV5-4	CASSSVAGTQETQYF	TGTGCCAGCAGCTCGGTAGCGGGAACCCAAGAGACCCAGTACTTC